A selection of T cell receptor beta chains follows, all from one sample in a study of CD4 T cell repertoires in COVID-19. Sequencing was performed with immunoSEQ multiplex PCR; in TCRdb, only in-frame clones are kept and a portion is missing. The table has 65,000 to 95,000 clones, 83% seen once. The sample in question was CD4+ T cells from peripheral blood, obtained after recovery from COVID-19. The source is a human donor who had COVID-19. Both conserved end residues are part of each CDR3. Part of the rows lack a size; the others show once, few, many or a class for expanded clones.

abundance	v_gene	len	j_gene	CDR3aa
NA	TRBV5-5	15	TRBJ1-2	CASSLRKGQGYGYTF
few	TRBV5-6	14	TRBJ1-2	CASSLGRGQVGYTF
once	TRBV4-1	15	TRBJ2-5	CASSHPSGQEETQYF
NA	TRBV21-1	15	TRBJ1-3	CASSDKRLTGNTIYF
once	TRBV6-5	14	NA	CASKDRVSGNTIYF
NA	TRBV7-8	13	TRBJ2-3	CASSRGARDTQYF
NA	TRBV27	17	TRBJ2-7	CASSVVPPGVRPYEQYF
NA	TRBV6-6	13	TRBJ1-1	CASSSYSNTEAFF
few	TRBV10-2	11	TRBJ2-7	CASSMAYEQYF
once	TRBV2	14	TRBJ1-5	CASSADIQPQPQHF
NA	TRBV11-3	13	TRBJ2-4	CASSLGSGNIQYF
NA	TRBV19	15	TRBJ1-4	CASSPPGATGRELFF
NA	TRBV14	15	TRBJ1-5	CASSQGGAWDQPQHF
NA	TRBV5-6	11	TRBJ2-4	CASSYLQVLSF
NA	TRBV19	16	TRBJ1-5	CASITTAGGSNQPQHF
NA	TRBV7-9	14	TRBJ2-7	CASSLGRTSYEQYF
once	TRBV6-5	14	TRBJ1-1	CASTPAGGVGEAFF
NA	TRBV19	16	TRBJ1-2	CASSTRPVDREYGYTF
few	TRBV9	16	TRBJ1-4	CASSPHPEGRGEKLFF
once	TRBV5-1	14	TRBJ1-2	CASSLSSGGYGYTF
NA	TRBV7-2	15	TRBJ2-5	CASSFFAGRQETQYF
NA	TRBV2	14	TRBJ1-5	CASTQAYSNQPQHF
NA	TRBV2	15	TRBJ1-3	CASTDGLLSGNTIYF
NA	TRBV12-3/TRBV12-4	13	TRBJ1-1	CASSRDANTEAFF
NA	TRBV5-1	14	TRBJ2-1	CASSSGITYNEQFF
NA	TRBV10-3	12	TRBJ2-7	CAISGEGYEQYF
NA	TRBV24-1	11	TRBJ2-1	CATGGWNEQFF
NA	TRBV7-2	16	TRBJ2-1	CASSRRSGGRYNEQFF
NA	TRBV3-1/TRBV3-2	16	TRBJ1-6	CASSDRDRGYNSPLHF
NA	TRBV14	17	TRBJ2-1	CASSQISGLAGVNEQFF
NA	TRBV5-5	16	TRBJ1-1	CASSIGAGQGIIEAFF